This record concerns one TCR beta chain sequence. The data were obtained in a study of cytomegalovirus exposure and HLA in healthy donors. This PCR relied on a set of 60 Vbeta primers and 13 Jbeta primers. Profiling relied on immunoSEQ multiplex PCR, and the TCRdb table lists in-frame clones only, not all of them. The profile covers 99,000 or so clones, with nearly 80% appearing a single time and around 1.2% taken by the ten largest. The V segment lost 5 bases and the J segment 4 bases; nucleotides outside the gene matches: 4. Germline V gene sequence: CDR1 LNHDA, CDR2 SQIVND (reference sequence). The CDR3 extends over 15 amino acids.

Sequencing input: PBMCs. This rearrangement joins TRBV19 to TRBJ2-7, with TRBD2 matching over 14 bases. The source is a young man in good health and CMV-seronegative. For the CDR3, the DNA is TGTGCCAGTAGTGCGGGACTAGCGGGGGCATACGAGCAGTACTTC. Protein product: CASSAGLAGAYEQYF.